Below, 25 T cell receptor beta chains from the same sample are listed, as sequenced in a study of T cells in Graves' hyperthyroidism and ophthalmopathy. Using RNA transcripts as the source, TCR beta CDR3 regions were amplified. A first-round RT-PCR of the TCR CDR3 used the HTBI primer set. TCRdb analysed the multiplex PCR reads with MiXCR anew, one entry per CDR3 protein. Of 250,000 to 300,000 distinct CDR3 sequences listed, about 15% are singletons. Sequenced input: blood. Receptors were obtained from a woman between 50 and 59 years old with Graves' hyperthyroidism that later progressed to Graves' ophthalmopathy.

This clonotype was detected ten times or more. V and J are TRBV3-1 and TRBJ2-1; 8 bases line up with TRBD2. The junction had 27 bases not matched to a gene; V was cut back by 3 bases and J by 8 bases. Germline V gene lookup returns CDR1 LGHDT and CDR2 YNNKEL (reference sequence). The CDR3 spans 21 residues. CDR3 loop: CASSHGPIPSLVSGRIDEQFF. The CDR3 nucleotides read TGTGCCAGCAGCCACGGACCTATCCCCTCCTTGGTGAGCGGGAGAATAGATGAGCAGTTCTTC.

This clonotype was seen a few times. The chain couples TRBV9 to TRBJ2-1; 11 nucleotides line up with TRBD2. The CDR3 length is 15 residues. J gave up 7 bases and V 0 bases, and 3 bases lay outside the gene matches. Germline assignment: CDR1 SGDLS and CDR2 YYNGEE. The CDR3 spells CASSVASGRRNEQFF. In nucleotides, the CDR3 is TGTGCCAGCAGCGTAGCTAGCGGGAGGAGGAATGAGCAGTTCTTC.

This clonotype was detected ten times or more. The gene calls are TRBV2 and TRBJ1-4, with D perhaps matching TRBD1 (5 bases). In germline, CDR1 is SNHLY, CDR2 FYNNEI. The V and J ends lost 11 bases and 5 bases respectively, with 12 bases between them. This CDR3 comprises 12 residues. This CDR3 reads CARREGNEKLFF. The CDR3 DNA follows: TGTGCCCGGAGGGAGGGGAATGAAAAACTGTTTTTT.

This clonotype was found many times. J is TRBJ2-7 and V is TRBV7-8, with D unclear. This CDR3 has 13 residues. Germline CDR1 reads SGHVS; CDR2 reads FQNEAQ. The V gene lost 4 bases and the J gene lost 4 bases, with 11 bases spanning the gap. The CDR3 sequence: CASSSRPNYEQYF. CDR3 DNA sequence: TGTGCCAGCAGCTCACGGCCAAATTACGAGCAGTACTTC. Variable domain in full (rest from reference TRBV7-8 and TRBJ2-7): GAGVSQSPRYKVAKRGQDVALRCDPISGHVSLFWYQQALGQGPEFLTYFQNEAQLDKSGLPSDRFFAERPEGSVSTLKIQRTQQEDSAVYLCASSSRPNYEQYFGPGTRLTVT.

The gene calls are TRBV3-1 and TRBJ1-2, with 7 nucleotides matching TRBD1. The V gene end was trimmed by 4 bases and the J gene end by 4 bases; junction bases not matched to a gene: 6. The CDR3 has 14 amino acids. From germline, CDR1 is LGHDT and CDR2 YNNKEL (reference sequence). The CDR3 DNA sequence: TGTGCCAGCAGCCCCTGGACAGGCTCCTATGGCTACACCTTC. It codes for CASSPWTGSYGYTF.

The CDR3 region has the DNA TGTGCCAGCAGCTCACATAGCGGGCGCTTCTTTCATGAGCAGTTCTTC. It yields the protein CASSSHSGRFFHEQFF. The chain links TRBV7-9 to TRBJ2-1, with TRBD2 matching over 7 bases. V lost 4 bases and J lost 8; bases outside the gene matches: 14. Germline V lookup: CDR1 SEHNR, CDR2 FQNEAQ (reference sequence). The CDR3 has 16 amino acids.

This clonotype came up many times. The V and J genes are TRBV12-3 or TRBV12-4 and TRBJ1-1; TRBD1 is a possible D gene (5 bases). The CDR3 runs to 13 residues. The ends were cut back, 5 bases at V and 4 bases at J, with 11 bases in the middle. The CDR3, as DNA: TGTGCCAGCAGTCGAGGGGACGGCACTGAAGCTTTCTTT. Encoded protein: CASSRGDGTEAFF.

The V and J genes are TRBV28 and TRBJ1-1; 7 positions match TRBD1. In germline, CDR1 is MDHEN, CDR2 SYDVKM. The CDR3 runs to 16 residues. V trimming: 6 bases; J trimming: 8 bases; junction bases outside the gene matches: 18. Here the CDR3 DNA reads TGTGCCAGCAGAGGGGTTCGACAGGGAACCCTGGAAGAAGCTTTCTTT. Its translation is CASRGVRQGTLEEAFF.

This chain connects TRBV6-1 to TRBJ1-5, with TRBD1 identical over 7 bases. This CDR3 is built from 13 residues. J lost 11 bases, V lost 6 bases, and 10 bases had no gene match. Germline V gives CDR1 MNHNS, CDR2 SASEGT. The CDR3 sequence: CASRGGGNQSQHF. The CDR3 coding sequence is TGTGCCAGCAGAGGAGGGGGCAACCAGTCCCAGCATTTT.

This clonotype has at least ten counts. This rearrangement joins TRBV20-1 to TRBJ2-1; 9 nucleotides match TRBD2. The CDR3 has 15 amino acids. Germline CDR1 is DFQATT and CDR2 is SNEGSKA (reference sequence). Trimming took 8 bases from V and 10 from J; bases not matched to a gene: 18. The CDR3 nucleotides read TGCAGTACTTTGGATAGCGGGAGTAGTGGAGACGAGCAGTTCTTC. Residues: CSTLDSGSSGDEQFF.

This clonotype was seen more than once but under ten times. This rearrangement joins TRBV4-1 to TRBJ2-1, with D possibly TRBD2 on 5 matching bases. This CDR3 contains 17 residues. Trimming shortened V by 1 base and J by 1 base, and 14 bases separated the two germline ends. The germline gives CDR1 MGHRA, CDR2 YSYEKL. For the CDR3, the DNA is TGCGCCAGCAGCCAAGGGCTAGCCTCACCTTCCTACAATGAGCAGTTCTTC. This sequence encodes CASSQGLASPSYNEQFF.

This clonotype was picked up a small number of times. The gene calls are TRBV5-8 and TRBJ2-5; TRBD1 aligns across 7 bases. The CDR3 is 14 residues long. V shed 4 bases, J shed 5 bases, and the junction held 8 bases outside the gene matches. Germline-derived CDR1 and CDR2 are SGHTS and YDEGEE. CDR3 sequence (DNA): TGTGCCAGCAGCCTCCGGGACAGTAGGGAGACCCAGTACTTC. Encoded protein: CASSLRDSRETQYF.

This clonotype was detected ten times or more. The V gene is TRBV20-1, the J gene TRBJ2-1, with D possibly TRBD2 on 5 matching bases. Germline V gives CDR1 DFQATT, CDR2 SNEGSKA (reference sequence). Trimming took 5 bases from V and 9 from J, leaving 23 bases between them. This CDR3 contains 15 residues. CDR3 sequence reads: CSAPHSVITLPEQFF. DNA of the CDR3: TGCAGTGCTCCCCATAGCGTAATAACCCTCCCTGAGCAGTTCTTC.

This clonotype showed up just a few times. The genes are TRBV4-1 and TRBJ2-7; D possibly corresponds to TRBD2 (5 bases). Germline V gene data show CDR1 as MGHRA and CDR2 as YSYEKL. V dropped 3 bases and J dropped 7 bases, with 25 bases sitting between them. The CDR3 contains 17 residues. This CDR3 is CASSQDRPTTSRAEQYF. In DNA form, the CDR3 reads TGCGCCAGCAGCCAGGATCGACCGACAACTAGTAGAGCAGAGCAGTACTTC.

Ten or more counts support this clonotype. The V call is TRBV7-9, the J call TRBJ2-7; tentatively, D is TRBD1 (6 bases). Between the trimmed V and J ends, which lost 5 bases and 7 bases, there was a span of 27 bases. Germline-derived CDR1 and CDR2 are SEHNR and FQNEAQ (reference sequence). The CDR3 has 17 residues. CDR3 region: CASSHPPPGSRQGEQYF. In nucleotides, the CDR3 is TGTGCCAGCAGCCACCCCCCCCCGGGTTCCCGTCAGGGGGAGCAGTACTTC.

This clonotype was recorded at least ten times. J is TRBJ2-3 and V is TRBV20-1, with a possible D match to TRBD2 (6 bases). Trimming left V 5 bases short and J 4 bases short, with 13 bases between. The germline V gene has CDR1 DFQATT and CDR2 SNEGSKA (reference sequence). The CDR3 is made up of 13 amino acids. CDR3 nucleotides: TGCAGTGCTCGCCGTTGGGGGGCAGATACGCAGTATTTT. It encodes CSARRWGADTQYF.

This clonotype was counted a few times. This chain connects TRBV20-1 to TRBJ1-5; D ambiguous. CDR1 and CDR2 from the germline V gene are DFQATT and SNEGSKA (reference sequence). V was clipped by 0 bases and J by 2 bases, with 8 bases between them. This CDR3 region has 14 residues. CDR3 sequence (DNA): TGCAGTGCTAGAGAACCCCAGGGCAATCAGCCCCAGCATTTT. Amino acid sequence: CSAREPQGNQPQHF.

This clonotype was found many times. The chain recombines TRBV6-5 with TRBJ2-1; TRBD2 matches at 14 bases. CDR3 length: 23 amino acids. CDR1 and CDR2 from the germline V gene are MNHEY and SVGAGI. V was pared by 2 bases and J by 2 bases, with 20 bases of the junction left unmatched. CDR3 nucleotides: TGTGCCAGCAGTTACCCTAAACTACGGGGACTAGCGGGAGAGGAAGTGGCCTACAATGAGCAGTTCTTC. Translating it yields CASSYPKLRGLAGEEVAYNEQFF.

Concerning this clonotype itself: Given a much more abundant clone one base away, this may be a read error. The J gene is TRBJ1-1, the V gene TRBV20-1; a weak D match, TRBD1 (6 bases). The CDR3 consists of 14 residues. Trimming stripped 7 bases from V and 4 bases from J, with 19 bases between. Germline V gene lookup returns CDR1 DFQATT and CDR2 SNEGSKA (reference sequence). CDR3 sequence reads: CSGTKGEPSTEAFF. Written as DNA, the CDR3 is TGCAGTGGCACTAAGGGGGAACCCAGCACTGAAGCTTTCTTT.

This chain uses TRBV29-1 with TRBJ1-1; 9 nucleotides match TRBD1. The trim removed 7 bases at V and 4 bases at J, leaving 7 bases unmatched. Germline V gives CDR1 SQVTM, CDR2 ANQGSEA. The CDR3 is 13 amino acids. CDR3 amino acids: CSALNRGPTEAFF. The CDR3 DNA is TGCAGCGCTTTAAACAGGGGGCCCACTGAAGCTTTCTTT.

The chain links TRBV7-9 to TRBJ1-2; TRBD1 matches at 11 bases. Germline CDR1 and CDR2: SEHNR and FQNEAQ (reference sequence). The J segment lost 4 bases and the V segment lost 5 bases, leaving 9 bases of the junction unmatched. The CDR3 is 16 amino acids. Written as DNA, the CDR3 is TGTGCCAGCAGCGGGGGGACAGGGGGAACCATCTATGGCTACACCTTC. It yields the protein CASSGGTGGTIYGYTF. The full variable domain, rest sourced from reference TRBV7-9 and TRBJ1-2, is DTGVSQNPRHKITKRGQNVTFRCDPISEHNRLYWYRQTLGQGPEFLTYFQNEAQLEKSRLLSDRFSAERPKGSFSTLEIQRTEQGDSAMYLCASSGGTGGTIYGYTFGSGTRLTVV.

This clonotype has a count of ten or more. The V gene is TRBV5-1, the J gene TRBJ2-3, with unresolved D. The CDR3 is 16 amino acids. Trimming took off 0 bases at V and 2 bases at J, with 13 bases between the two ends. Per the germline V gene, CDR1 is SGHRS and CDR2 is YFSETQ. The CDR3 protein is CASSLAKAGYTDTQYF. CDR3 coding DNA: TGCGCCAGCAGCTTGGCCAAGGCCGGATACACAGATACGCAGTATTTT.

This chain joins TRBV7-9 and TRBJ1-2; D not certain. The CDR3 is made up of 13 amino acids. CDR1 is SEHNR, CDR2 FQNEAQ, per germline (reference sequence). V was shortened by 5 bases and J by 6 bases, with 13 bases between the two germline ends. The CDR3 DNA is TGTGCCAGCAGCCCTTATAGGGTGAATGGCTACACCTTC. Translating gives CASSPYRVNGYTF. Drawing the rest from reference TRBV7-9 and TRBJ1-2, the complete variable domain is DTGVSQNPRHKITKRGQNVTFRCDPISEHNRLYWYRQTLGQGPEFLTYFQNEAQLEKSRLLSDRFSAERPKGSFSTLEIQRTEQGDSAMYLCASSPYRVNGYTFGSGTRLTVV.

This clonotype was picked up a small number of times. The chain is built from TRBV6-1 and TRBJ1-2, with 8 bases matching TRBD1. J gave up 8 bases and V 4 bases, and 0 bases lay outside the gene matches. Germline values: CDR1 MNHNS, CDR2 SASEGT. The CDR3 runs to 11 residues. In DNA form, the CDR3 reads TGTGCCAGCAGTGGACAGGGGGGCTACACCTTC. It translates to CASSGQGGYTF.

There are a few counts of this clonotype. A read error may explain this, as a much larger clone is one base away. CDR3 DNA: TGTGCCAGCAGATGGGCAGGGTTGGAAAAACTGTTTTTT. Translation: CASRWAGLEKLFF. The V call is TRBV2, the J call TRBJ1-4, with D possibly TRBD1 on 5 matching bases. The length of the CDR3 is 13 residues. V lost 6 bases, J lost 8 bases, and 13 bases lay in between. The germline gives CDR1 SNHLY, CDR2 FYNNEI.